This T cell receptor beta chain is from a study of blood T cell repertoires in COVID-19 (dated by TCRdb to 2020 to 2022). Background on the whole study: Samples from collaborators originated in the United States, Italy and Spain and spanned both the acute and convalescent phases of COVID-19. The material from the prospective study consisted of cDNA or gDNA derived from T cells, B-cell-depleted T cells, or PBMCs. Subjects who had been exposed to COVID-19, were actively infected with it, or had recovered from it provided the deeply sampled blood TCRbeta repertoires that made up the dataset. The repertoires were made available in a free public database intended to serve as a resource for research on the immune response to SARS-CoV-2. The samples were drawn from two sources: the first 160 participants of the ongoing ImmuneRACE study, and 950 to 1,500 subjects contributed by 6 global collaborators. Nearly every sample came with metadata listing a de-identified subject ID, COVID-19 status, age in years and sex. Where HLA class I and class II types were available, the types were taken from metadata supplied by the sample provider, not from assay-based typing. The research as a whole found: The quantity of clinical and demographic metadata differed by source and by participant and was supplied without curation.

TCRbeta CDR3 regions were amplified from genomic DNA using the immunoSEQ Assay, a bias-controlled multiplex PCR. The original methods were these. Nucleated cell counts per sample were estimated from amplification of reference gene primers within the assay. Sequence reads were collapsed and filtered to measure the absolute abundance of every unique TCRbeta CDR3 rearrangement. For each sample, productive Simpson clonality was calculated by taking the square root of Simpson's diversity index across productive rearrangements. Entries here come from immuneACCESS through TCRdb and include only in-frame sequences with V and J called. Some clones fail to appear in such tables; in the studies checked, an unresolved V gene covers under half of the shortfall, and the cause of the remainder is unknown. That table supplies the V and J calls and clone size; D and trimming were determined from the DNA. A total of 150,000 to 250,000 clones appear in this sample, around 79% of them only once. The ten largest clones take up less than 7% of the sample.

The CDR3 starts with the cysteine, ends with the phenylalanine, and has 16 residues. Just the 48-base CDR3 DNA is kept, in frame starting at base 1. V lost 8 bases and J lost 0 bases, and the count of bases not matched to a germline gene is 7. From the germline V gene, CDR1 is SGHRS and CDR2 is YFSETQ. As for this clone: This receptor's antigen is unknown. No base quality information exists; no much larger clone differs at one position.

One collaborating source in Seattle enrolled patients while the patients were actively infected and followed the patients over time throughout the course of disease. Whole blood was collected in K2EDTA tubes by collaborating institutions according to the institutions' own protocols. For TCRbeta analysis, collaborator samples were shipped as frozen whole blood, as isolated PBMCs, or as DNA extracted from either sample type. Recombination joined TRBV5-1 with TRBJ2-6; the junction holds 8 bases that match TRBD2. Sequenced input: peripheral blood. The clonotype was recovered from a woman aged 35 to 49 with COVID-19, enrolled during active disease. The CDR3 region has the sequence CASQREPSSGANVLTF. The DNA sequence is as follows: TGCGCCAGTCAGCGGGAGCCCAGCTCTGGGGCCAACGTCCTGACTTTC.